The present T cell receptor beta chain was sequenced within a study of identical twins. Trimming removed 5 bases at V and 5 bases at J, with 19 bases between. The CDR3 sequence is 16 residues long. Germline V CDR1 and CDR2: SGHAT, FQNNGV. A single record per CDR3 protein comes from TCRdb applying MiXCR to the 5' RACE reads. The sample contains under 300,000 distinct CDR3 sequences, around 8.3% of which appear only once. In addition, the sample was reused for a study of yellow fever vaccine responses in identical twins. As reported in that work: After vaccination, twins' T cell response reportedly seemed partly convergent, partly personalized.

Sample: CD8+ T cells sorted from blood. The chain combines TRBV11-2 with TRBJ2-1; D tentatively fits TRBD1 or TRBD2 (5 bases each). The clonotype was recovered from a woman aged 18-35 years in good health. The CDR3 DNA reads TGTGCCAGCAGCCGGACCGGGACCCCAGAGCACAATGAGCAGTTCTTC. Translation: CASSRTGTPEHNEQFF.